This entry lists 15 T cell receptor beta chains sequenced from one sample in a study of neoadjuvant anti-PD-1 for oral cavity cancer. The sample's time point: after neoadjuvant nivolumab, at surgical resection. This table comes from immunoSEQ multiplex PCR, and its TCRdb copy is limited to in-frame clones, with some not included. The sample carries over 60,000 clones, 80% to 90% recorded once. The source material was PBMCs, sampled after nivolumab (anti-PD-1) treatment. The origin of the receptors is a person aged 35-79 years with oral cavity squamous cell carcinoma.

V and J are TRBV7-2 and TRBJ2-3, with TRBD2 identical over 14 bases. The CDR3 length is 15 residues. Trimming at V came to 4 bases and at J to 13 bases, leaving 10 bases not matched to a gene. Germline CDR1 SGHTA, CDR2 FQGNSA. In DNA form, the CDR3 reads TGTGCCAGCAGCTCCGGGACTAGCGGGAGAGTTCCAAAGTATTTT. Translating gives CASSSGTSGRVPKYF.

The chain has TRBV6-5 and TRBJ1-6; maybe TRBD1 (5 bases). The CDR3 has 15 residues. Trimming cost V 6 bases and J 2 bases, with 11 bases left between them. Germline assignment: CDR1 MNHEY and CDR2 SVGAGI. CDR3 residues: CASRLRVTYNSPLHF. The CDR3 nucleotides read TGTGCCAGCAGGCTCAGGGTAACCTATAATTCACCCCTCCACTTT.

This clone has a single count. As DNA, the CDR3 is TGTGCCAGCAGCGTGGGGGGTGCAGGCACTGAAGCTTTCTTT. It encodes CASSVGGAGTEAFF. This chain uses TRBV9 with TRBJ1-1; D may be TRBD1 (5 bases). Deletions cut 2 bases from V and 4 bases from J, with 12 bases between. The germline gives CDR1 SGDLS, CDR2 YYNGEE. This CDR3 contains 14 residues.

The V and J genes are TRBV7-9 and TRBJ1-2; D gene unclear. Trimming cost V 1 base and J 8 bases, with 17 bases left between them. The CDR3 spans 15 residues. Germline V lookup: CDR1 SEHNR, CDR2 FQNEAQ (reference sequence). CDR3 in amino acids: CASSLDGWDHGGYTF. In nucleotides, the CDR3 is TGTGCCAGCAGCTTAGATGGTTGGGATCATGGGGGCTACACCTTC.

The genes are TRBV19 and TRBJ1-6; no firm D call. This CDR3 comprises 14 residues. The V gene's germline CDR1 is LNHDA and CDR2 SQIVND (reference sequence). Deletions cut 7 bases from V and 2 bases from J, with 9 bases between. CDR3 loop: CASNEPTYNSPLHF. The CDR3 DNA sequence: TGTGCCAGTAATGAACCGACCTATAATTCACCCCTCCACTTT.

The V gene is TRBV6-1, the J gene TRBJ2-3, with D possibly matching TRBD1 (5 bases). V was clipped by 6 bases and J by 13 bases, with 11 bases between them. The germline CDR1 and CDR2 sequences are MNHNS and SASEGT. The CDR3 consists of 10 residues. CDR3 loop: CASRDIGKYF. As DNA, the CDR3 is TGTGCCAGCAGGGACATCGGAAAGTATTTT.

This chain uses TRBV7-2 with TRBJ2-3; maybe TRBD2 (6 bases). Germline V gene sequence: CDR1 SGHTA, CDR2 FQGNSA. This CDR3 spans 14 amino acids. V lost 3 bases, J lost 0 bases, and 7 bases lay in between. CDR3 in amino acids: CASSFRGSTDTQYF. CDR3 DNA: TGTGCCAGCAGCTTCCGGGGGAGCACAGATACGCAGTATTTT.

CDR3 nucleotides: TGTGCCACCAGCAGAGATGTGTCTAGCGGGACCTTTTTTACAGATACGCAGTATTTT. This gives the protein CATSRDVSSGTFFTDTQYF. This sequence joins TRBV15 and TRBJ2-3, with TRBD2 matching 9 bases. V shed 0 bases, J shed 3 bases, and the junction held 13 bases outside the gene matches. CDR1 is LNHNV, CDR2 YYDKDF, per germline (reference sequence). This CDR3 has 19 residues. Supplemented by reference TRBV15 and TRBJ2-3, the full variable domain reads DAMVIQNPRYQVTQFGKPVTLSCSQTLNHNVMYWYQQKSSQAPKLLFHYYDKDFNNEADTPDNFQSRRPNTSFCFLDIRSPGLGDTAMYLCATSRDVSSGTFFTDTQYFGPGTRLTVL.

The V call is TRBV19, the J call TRBJ2-1; D gene unclear. Per the germline V gene, CDR1 is LNHDA and CDR2 is SQIVND (reference sequence). Trimming took off 5 bases at V and 6 bases at J, with 20 bases between the two ends. The CDR3 spans 16 residues. CDR3 loop: CASSLHPLSQANEQFF. The CDR3 coding sequence is TGTGCCAGTAGTCTCCACCCGTTGTCCCAGGCCAATGAGCAGTTCTTC.

The chain recombines TRBV4-1 with TRBJ2-7; 7 positions match TRBD1. The CDR3 loop spans 15 amino acids. Unmatched junction bases numbered 6, after V lost 4 bases and J lost 0 bases. Germline values: CDR1 MGHRA, CDR2 YSYEKL. In nucleotides, the CDR3 is TGCGCCAGCAGCCCAAGGACAGGACGCTCCTACGAGCAGTACTTC. Translated, it gives CASSPRTGRSYEQYF.

The genes are TRBV9 and TRBJ2-1; 15 positions agree with TRBD2. Germline loops: CDR1 SGDLS, CDR2 YYNGEE. The junction had 15 bases not matched to a gene; V was cut back by 4 bases and J by 7 bases. This CDR3 has 19 amino acids. The CDR3 DNA reads as TGTGCCAGCAGCACCGGACTAGCGGGAGGGCCCCGGGCCCAGAATGAGCAGTTCTTC. Amino acids: CASSTGLAGGPRAQNEQFF. The variable domain in full, completed from reference TRBV9 and TRBJ2-1, reads DSGVTQTPKHLITATGQRVTLRCSPRSGDLSVYWYQQSLDQGLQFLIQYYNGEERAKGNILERFSAQQFPDLHSELNLSSLELGDSALYFCASSTGLAGGPRAQNEQFFGPGTRLTVL.

The rearrangement links TRBV2 to TRBJ2-7; 9 bases map to TRBD1. This CDR3 has 15 amino acids. The V segment lost 8 bases and the J segment 7 bases; nucleotides outside the gene matches: 15. In germline, CDR1 is SNHLY, CDR2 FYNNEI. CDR3 DNA sequence: TGTGCCAGCTCCGGGACAGGGACTATCATGGGGGAGCAGTACTTC. Translating it yields CASSGTGTIMGEQYF.

The genes are TRBV19 and TRBJ2-7, with 8 positions matching TRBD1. The CDR3 has 14 residues. CDR1 and CDR2 from the germline V gene are LNHDA and SQIVND (reference sequence). The junction had 5 bases not matched to a gene; V was cut back by 6 bases and J by 1 base. The CDR3 here is CASRGGTGSYEQYF. The CDR3 region has the DNA TGTGCCAGTAGGGGCGGGACAGGATCCTACGAGCAGTACTTC.

This chain uses TRBV6-5 with TRBJ1-1; D unclear. V dropped 5 bases and J dropped 4 bases, with 8 bases sitting between them. The length of the CDR3 is 12 residues. CDR1 and CDR2 from the germline V gene are MNHEY and SVGAGI. Here the CDR3 reads CASSAPGTEAFF. The CDR3, as DNA: TGTGCCAGCAGTGCACCGGGCACTGAAGCTTTCTTT.

CDR3 sequence: CASSGHKNTGELFF. CDR3 coding DNA: TGTGCCAGCAGCGGACACAAGAACACCGGGGAGCTGTTTTTT. This chain connects TRBV6-1 to TRBJ2-2, with D possibly being TRBD1 (5 bases). Trimming pared 6 bases from V and 1 base from J, leaving 9 bases between. Germline CDR1 MNHNS, CDR2 SASEGT. This CDR3 spans 14 amino acids.